This TCR beta chain was documented in a study of OX40 agonist ivuxolimab in advanced cancers. General study results and limits: No antigen was identified for the clonally expanded peripheral T cells. Expanded clones tended on average to be more numerous among CD8+ T cells than CD4+.

V was clipped by 5 bases and J by 0 bases, with 13 bases between them. Germline values: CDR1 SGHVS, CDR2 FQNEAQ. CDR3 length equals 15 residues. Baseline, cycle 4 day 1, and cycle 7 day 1 were the blood sampling points. TCRdb's copy holds only in-frame clones and misses some; the assay was immunoSEQ multiplex PCR. The table lists almost 80,000 clones, 84% of them singletons. About this clone: Its target is unknown.

Specimen: CD4+ or CD8+ T cells sorted from blood, collected in a trial of the OX40 agonist ivuxolimab. This TCR came from an adult with an advanced solid tumor such as melanoma, head and neck, liver or kidney cancer. The chain joins TRBV7-8 to TRBJ1-1, with D possibly being TRBD1 (5 bases). DNA of the CDR3: TGTGCCAGCAGCCCATGGGACGGTGTGAACACTGAAGCTTTCTTT. This gives the protein CASSPWDGVNTEAFF. The full variable domain, completed using reference TRBV7-8 and TRBJ1-1, is GAGVSQSPRYKVAKRGQDVALRCDPISGHVSLFWYQQALGQGPEFLTYFQNEAQLDKSGLPSDRFFAERPEGSVSTLKIQRTQQEDSAVYLCASSPWDGVNTEAFFGQGTRLTVV.